This T cell receptor (beta chain) is from a study of human T cells and chemical hapten exposure (dated by TCRdb to the early 2020s). The study in broad terms: For sensitization, 2% DPC in acetone was applied to a 2 cm by 2 cm area of upper inner arm skin. Weekly therapeutic DPC doses were additionally applied to the scalp of patients throughout the roughly 23-week study period. Patch testing on the upper back used Finn chambers containing 0.01% DPC, with scoring done after 6 days according to International Contact Dermatitis Research Group standards. The mostly female patient cohort included alopecia areata with under or over 50% scalp involvement, alopecia totalis and alopecia universalis. Libraries were pooled for sequencing, and variation in per-sample TCR yields was attributed mainly to small differences in library volumes within the pool. In alopecia patients, the study followed how the peripheral blood TCR repertoire changed in vivo over primary and secondary sensitization to diphenylcyclopropenone (DPC), a hapten. Blood was sampled from patients pre-sensitization (week 0) and at 2, 6 and about 24 weeks after DPC sensitization. About 27 alopecia patients gave blood for TCR sequencing at one to four time points (pre-sensitization, 2, 6 and 24 weeks). The full study reports these points: Patch test score was positively correlated with the number of PT1 expanded TCRs, with significance at thresholds 8, 16 and 32 but not at 4. Compared with pre-sensitization or healthy control sets, expanded TCRs formed significantly more large CDR3 similarity clusters, which is consistent with antigen-driven responses. All patients had alopecia, a presumed autoimmune disease, so their immune response might differ from that of healthy individuals. The number of TCRs above 1 in 1000 frequency did not change with DPC sensitization; there was no evidence of global repertoire structure alterations. After repeated subsampling, the strength of the expansion versus patch-test correlation and the threshold at which it became significant changed.

The library was produced with RACE. The listed sequencing device is NextSeq 500. Library preparation attached unique molecular identifiers to individual cDNA molecules for quantitative, reproducible TCR counting. Each blood RNA sample was used to sequence both TCR alpha and TCR beta chains. The paper's processing steps were these. A median of approximately 100,000 TCRs per sample was observed, with a range of about 20,000 to 750,000. V, J and CDR3 annotation of the TCR reads was performed with the Decombinator software suite. For the PS versus PT1 abundance plots, all samples were subsampled to the same number of TCRs (28,000). Expanded TCRs were defined as absent before sensitization and observed at least eight times at the 2-week time point. TCRdb passed the public sequencing reads through fastp at Q25 and MiXCR, retaining productive beta sequences. All rows with the same CDR3 protein become a single entry with the most common DNA and genes. For this entry, the V and J calls and clone size follow TCRdb and not the study's own pipeline. This sample lists 90,000 or so distinct CDR3 sequences; roughly 10% were detected once. Jointly, the top ten make up less than 2.5% of the sample.

This clonotype was found a few times. The antigen it binds to is not known. No base quality information exists; no much larger clone differs at one position. The time point label here, explained by the study, means: patch test 1, 2 weeks after DPC sensitization. The sample's treatment or condition, from its label and the paper: therapeutic diphenylcyclopropenone sensitization with weekly scalp DPC. At each patch-test visit, blood was drawn before the patch test was applied. Eligible patients were aged 18 to 70, diagnosed with alopecia, deemed suitable for DPC therapy, and excluded if pregnant. Total RNA was isolated from unfractionated whole blood collected in Tempus Blood RNA tubes. The germline V gene encodes CDR1 SEHNR and CDR2 FQNEAQ (reference sequence). V and J are trimmed by 3 bases and 5 bases, and the gene matches miss 7 bases of the junction. The CDR3 measures 15 amino acids from cysteine to phenylalanine. The DNA shown is the 45-base CDR3, in frame from base 1.

The clonotype originates from a man aged 35-49 years with alopecia areata. Some clones in this sample may be carry-over from other donors' samples. The V and J segments used are TRBV7-9 and TRBJ2-7; TRBD2 aligns with 10 central bases. Sequencing used whole blood, obtained in connection with sensitization to the hapten diphenylcyclopropenone (DPC). The CDR3 amino acid sequence is: CASSFQGLAGDEQYF. The sequenced DNA is TGTGCCAGCAGCTTCCAAGGGCTAGCGGGAGACGAGCAGTACTTC.